This T cell receptor (beta chain) was sequenced during a study of T cells in Graves' hyperthyroidism and ophthalmopathy. V gave up 5 bases and J gave up 5 bases, with 17 bases separating them. The germline CDR1 and CDR2 sequences are SGHVS and FQNEAQ. The CDR3 sequence is 15 residues long. Orbital computed tomography and thyroid ultrasound, together with serum TRAb and thyroxine and clinical symptoms, were used for diagnoses. This clonotype occurred many times. Its cognate antigen is unknown. The study's findings and limits: For ophthalmopathy, model prediction preceded onset by a median roughly 6.3 months.

Researchers took RNA transcripts and amplified the TCR beta CDR3 regions from them. Researchers ran a first-round RT-PCR on the TCR CDR3 using the HTBI primer set. TCRdb re-called the multiplex PCR reads with MiXCR, one entry per CDR3 protein. The sample has a few hundred thousand distinct CDR3 sequences, roughly 13% seen once. The clonotype originates from a woman under 30 with Graves' hyperthyroidism. The specimen was blood. The gene calls are TRBV7-8 and TRBJ2-3, with D possibly matching TRBD2 (8 bases). The CDR3 loop reads CASSPQGLAGDTQYF. DNA for the CDR3: TGTGCCAGCAGCCCACAGGGGCTAGCGGGAGATACGCAGTATTTT.